The clone carrying this T cell receptor beta chain was seen more than once but under ten times. Its antigen is not known. It was with 60 Vbeta and 13 Jbeta primers that the PCR ran. Generated by immunoSEQ multiplex PCR, the TCRdb table keeps only in-frame clones and is missing some. The sample lists approximately 190,000 clones; roughly 80% were seen once. The sample comes from a study of cytomegalovirus exposure and HLA in healthy donors. The CDR3 length is 14 residues. With 5 bases removed from V and 5 bases from J, the gap between germline ends came to 15 bases. Germline V gene sequence: CDR1 SGHNT, CDR2 YENEEA. Study findings and constraints: Exclusion as indistinguishable affected some V segments, including TRBV6-2 and TRBV6-3.

This TCR was recovered from a woman in her thirties in good health and CMV-seropositive. The rearrangement joins TRBV11-3 to TRBJ2-5, with D perhaps matching TRBD2 (6 bases). Specimen: PBMCs. The CDR3 region has the DNA TGTGCCAGCAGCGTCGGGAGAGTAGCGGAGACCCAGTACTTC. It encodes CASSVGRVAETQYF.